One T cell receptor (beta chain) is described in this entry. The antigen is undetermined. Germline V CDR1 and CDR2: SGDLS, YYNGEE. CDR3 size: 16 residues. Trimming removed 0 bases at V and 7 bases at J, with 20 bases between. The sample comes from a study of cytomegalovirus exposure and HLA in healthy donors. Study-wide findings and caveats: Reported performance of the classifier showed diagnosis of cytomegalovirus status with high specificity and sensitivity. The study found most TCR sequences rare, yet found some public TCRs in many donors. As immune exposure information, only CMV serostatus was available. Follow-up analysis seemed to connect common viral pathogens with several of the most significant clusters identified.

The PCR ran on 60 Vbeta and 13 Jbeta primers. The table came from immunoSEQ multiplex PCR; TCRdb's copy has only in-frame clones and leaves some out. The data show 100,000 to 150,000 clones, with roughly 72% seen just once and 3.5% to 4.5% held by the top ten. This sequence joins TRBV9 and TRBJ2-7; D possibly corresponds to TRBD2 (6 bases). The sequenced material came from PBMCs. The clonotype comes from a man in his forties or fifties in good health and CMV-seropositive. The CDR3 nucleotides are TGTGCCAGCAGCGTAGAAGGCGGGGCCCGAGCTAAGGAGCAGTACTTC. This sequence encodes CASSVEGGARAKEQYF.